A single T cell receptor (beta chain) is shown here with its context. No antigen is known for it. This entry comes from a study of shared clonotypes between healthy human individuals. Study-level points and caveats: Estimated richness was generally greater in naive than memory subsets. Sorted-subset samples were not fully sequenced, rarefaction indicated. Across a handful of donors, naive CD4 shared around 5.3%, naive CD8 less than 4%, memory CD4 roughly 2.1%, memory CD8 0.35% to 0.5%.

Source study methods: ImmunoSEQ supplied junction-only sequences lacking quality scores, so filtering was different. Clones were read by immunoSEQ multiplex PCR, and TCRdb kept only the in-frame ones, dropping some. D and trimming were read from the DNA, whereas the V and J calls and clone size are those reported in that table. Among more than 1.2 million clones listed, approximately 98.5% were seen once. From germline, CDR1 is SGHNT and CDR2 YYREEE (reference sequence). With V trimmed by 4 bases and J by 0 bases, 9 bases remained unmatched. The CDR3 has 18 amino acids. The sample was naive CD4+ T cells sorted from blood. Subset described: CD45RA+ positively selected. The sequence came from a man aged 30-40 years in good health. The chain employs TRBV5-4 and TRBJ1-3; 11 bases line up with TRBD1. The CDR3 loop reads CASSHGQGAINSGNTIYF. CDR3 sequence (DNA): TGTGCCAGCAGCCATGGACAGGGGGCAATCAACTCTGGAAACACCATATATTTT.